A single sample gave rise to the 8 T cell receptor beta chains below, sequenced in a study of T-cell reconstitution after alpha-beta-depleted transplantation in children. Study findings and constraints: Newly generated T cells supplied most T-cell counts and diversity one year post-transplant.

These receptors have no known antigen. Preparation of the TCRbeta library was carried out with unique molecular identifiers. Each CDR3 protein is one row after TCRdb ran MiXCR on the PCR reads. Of 330,000 or so distinct CDR3 sequences listed, roughly 7.8% are singletons. The sequenced sample was peripheral blood, obtained 360 days after TCRalphabeta/CD19-depleted stem cell transplant. The source of these receptors is a female patient aged 2-9 years who had a stem cell transplant for Fanconi anemia, so the T cells may come from the graft donor.

V and J are TRBV6-2 or TRBV6-3 and TRBJ2-1, with D maybe TRBD2 (5 bases). This CDR3 spans 15 amino acids. Germline CDR1 reads MNHEY; CDR2 reads SVGEGT. V was shortened by 0 bases and J by 4 bases, with 10 bases between the two germline ends. CDR3 sequence (DNA): TGTGCCAGCAGTTACTCTCTAGGCGGGTACAATGAGCAGTTCTTC. It encodes CASSYSLGGYNEQFF.

The V and J genes are TRBV25-1 and TRBJ2-2; D perhaps matches TRBD1 (6 bases). The V and J ends lost 2 bases and 2 bases respectively, with 12 bases between them. In germline, CDR1 is MGHDK, CDR2 SYGVNS. This CDR3 is built from 16 residues. CDR3 coding DNA: TGTGCCAGCAGTGAACAGGGGTGGTTAAACACCGGGGAGCTGTTTTTT. Protein product: CASSEQGWLNTGELFF.

A few counts support this clonotype. This chain joins TRBV20-1 and TRBJ2-7, with a weak D call TRBD1 (6 bases). Trimming removed 3 bases at V and 5 bases at J, with 14 bases between. CDR3 length: 13 residues. Per germline, CDR1 DFQATT and CDR2 SNEGSKA (reference sequence). Here the CDR3 DNA reads TGCAGTGCTAGCTGGACAGAGGGGCACGAGCAGTACTTC. Translated: CSASWTEGHEQYF.

This clonotype was counted at least ten times. This chain joins TRBV20-1 and TRBJ2-1; 9 nucleotides line up with TRBD2. The CDR3 contains 15 residues. CDR1 and CDR2 (germline): DFQATT, SNEGSKA (reference sequence). J gave up 7 bases and V 1 base, and 8 bases lay outside the gene matches. The CDR3: CSARVASGVTNEQFF. As DNA, the CDR3 is TGCAGTGCTAGAGTCGCTAGCGGGGTTACAAATGAGCAGTTCTTC.

The chain has TRBV28 and TRBJ2-3, with 8 nucleotides matching TRBD1. Trimming took 5 bases from V and 6 from J; bases not matched to a gene: 7. The CDR3 has 14 residues. Germline V gene lookup returns CDR1 MDHEN and CDR2 SYDVKM. The DNA for the CDR3 is TGTGCCAGCAGTCCGCGACAGGGGTTGGATACGCAGTATTTT. Amino acids: CASSPRQGLDTQYF.

Ten or more counts support this clonotype. The V and J genes are TRBV12-3 or TRBV12-4 and TRBJ1-1; D is unclear. Trimming took 2 bases from V and 4 from J, leaving 8 bases between them. This CDR3 contains 13 residues. The CDR3 is CASSLYLSTEAFF. For the CDR3, the DNA is TGTGCCAGCAGTTTATACCTTTCCACTGAAGCTTTCTTT.

This clonotype has only a few counts. The V gene is TRBV5-1, the J gene TRBJ2-7; D perhaps matches TRBD2 (6 bases). This CDR3 is 13 amino acids long. The germline V and J ends were trimmed by 4 bases and 3 bases, with 11 bases remaining between them. The germline V gene encodes CDR1 SGHRS and CDR2 YFSETQ. The CDR3 bases are TGCGCCAGCAGCCAGCCCGGGGGCTACGAGCAGTACTTC. This encodes CASSQPGGYEQYF.

The rearrangement links TRBV11-1 to TRBJ2-7; D might be TRBD1 (6 bases). Germline V gene lookup returns CDR1 SGHAT and CDR2 FQDESV (reference sequence). The CDR3 sequence is 15 residues long. V lost 3 bases to trimming and J lost 3 bases, with 15 bases between them. CDR3 in DNA: TGTGCCAGCAGCTTCGGACAGCTCTTTGACTACGAGCAGTACTTC. Protein: CASSFGQLFDYEQYF.